One sample yielded the 17 T cell receptor beta chains listed below, sequenced in a study of early T cells in non-severe SARS-CoV-2 infection. From the 5' RACE reads, TCRdb called clonotypes with MiXCR, one entry per CDR3 protein. This table holds roughly 110,000 distinct CDR3 sequences, 11% found once. Sequencing was done on a sample of whole blood. The source is an adult who was a healthcare worker with PCR-confirmed SARS-CoV-2 infection or an uninfected control (not recorded which).

This clonotype was detected a few times. The chain combines TRBV20-1 with TRBJ1-2; TRBD1 matches at 9 bases. CDR1 is DFQATT, CDR2 SNEGSKA, per germline (reference sequence). The CDR3 consists of 17 residues. After removal of 3 bases from V and 1 base from J, the junction contained 12 bases not matched to a gene. The CDR3 sequence: CSARTTGGPIFNYGYTF. The DNA for the CDR3 is TGCAGTGCTAGGACAACAGGGGGCCCTATTTTTAACTATGGCTACACCTTC.

In this sample, this clonotype turned up a few times. This chain joins TRBV5-1 and TRBJ2-7; tentatively, D is TRBD2 (6 bases). The V end lost 3 bases, the J end lost 6 bases, and 19 bases lay between the germline ends. Germline values: CDR1 SGHRS, CDR2 YFSETQ. The CDR3 totals 15 residues. CDR3 protein: CASSSGRTTHAEQYF. In nucleotides, the CDR3 is TGCGCCAGCAGCTCGGGACGGACTACTCACGCCGAGCAGTACTTC.

The chain combines TRBV14 with TRBJ2-7, with 8 bases matching TRBD2. J gave up 3 bases and V 5 bases, and 15 bases lay outside the gene matches. The germline V gene encodes CDR1 SGHDN and CDR2 FVKESK. The CDR3 runs to 17 residues. The CDR3 is CASSKGAVGTSLYEQYF. DNA for the CDR3: TGTGCCAGCAGCAAAGGGGCCGTCGGGACTAGTCTCTACGAGCAGTACTTC.

The chain combines TRBV5-1 with TRBJ2-3; D not certain. Germline CDR1 and CDR2: SGHRS and YFSETQ. The germline V and J ends were trimmed by 0 bases and 0 bases, with 8 bases remaining between them. The CDR3 has 15 residues. This chain's CDR3 is CASSLAGRSTDTQYF. CDR3 DNA: TGCGCCAGCAGCTTGGCCGGCAGAAGCACAGATACGCAGTATTTT.

This clonotype was picked up many times. The rearrangement joins TRBV12-3 or TRBV12-4 to TRBJ2-1; 7 bases are a match to TRBD1. With V trimmed by 3 bases and J by 1 base, 9 bases remained unmatched. CDR3 length: 17 residues. The CDR3: CASSFGQQGPSYNEQFF. The DNA for the CDR3 is TGTGCCAGCAGTTTTGGCCAACAGGGGCCGTCCTACAATGAGCAGTTCTTC.

V gene TRBV11-1 combines with J gene TRBJ2-2; 10 bases are a match to TRBD2. CDR3 size: 15 residues. V lost 5 bases to trimming and J lost 7 bases; unmatched junction nucleotides: 7. Germline CDR1 reads SGHAT; CDR2 reads FQDESV (reference sequence). CDR3 nucleotides: TGTGCCAGCAGCCCCCCAATAGCGGGAGGCGGGGAGCTGTTTTTT. It translates to CASSPPIAGGGELFF.

The sample holds many counts of this clonotype. V and J are TRBV12-3 or TRBV12-4 and TRBJ2-2; no reliable D call. Trimming pared 7 bases from V and 1 base from J, leaving 7 bases between. The CDR3 covers 13 residues. The CDR3 here is CASIQWNTGELFF. CDR3 DNA sequence: TGTGCCAGCATTCAATGGAACACCGGGGAGCTGTTTTTT.

This clonotype has just a few counts. The J gene is TRBJ2-5, the V gene TRBV12-3 or TRBV12-4; no clear D. V was cut by 3 bases and J by 5 bases, with 10 bases left in between. The CDR3 length is 13 residues. The CDR3: CASSFRMWETQYF. The CDR3 DNA reads TGTGCCAGCAGTTTCCGGATGTGGGAGACCCAGTACTTC.

The chain recombines TRBV20-1 with TRBJ2-5; D call uncertain. Per the germline V gene, CDR1 is DFQATT and CDR2 is SNEGSKA (reference sequence). CDR3 length: 11 residues. Trimming removed 3 bases at V and 5 bases at J, with 7 bases between. The CDR3 bases are TGCAGTGCTAGTAGGAAGGAGACCCAGTACTTC. Translating gives CSASRKETQYF.

This clonotype appeared a few times. V is TRBV3-1 and J is TRBJ1-2; D gene ambiguous. Trimming removed 3 bases from V and 8 bases from J, with 13 bases in between. The CDR3 is 13 residues long. From germline, CDR1 is LGHDT and CDR2 YNNKEL (reference sequence). The CDR3 DNA follows: TGTGCCAGCAGCCAGGTACCCCAGGCCGGCTACACCTTC. This gives the protein CASSQVPQAGYTF.

This clonotype was seen many times. This chain links TRBV28 with TRBJ2-3; TRBD2 aligns across 7 bases. CDR1 is MDHEN, CDR2 SYDVKM, per germline. The trim removed 4 bases at V and 2 bases at J, leaving 6 bases unmatched. This CDR3 is 15 amino acids long. The CDR3 DNA reads as TGTGCCAGCAGTTATCCAGGGAGGGACACAGATACGCAGTATTTT. It translates to CASSYPGRDTDTQYF.

A note on this clonotype: A read error may be the cause here, since a much bigger clone is one base away. This sequence joins TRBV6-5 and TRBJ2-1, with 11 bases that match TRBD2. The CDR3 runs to 17 residues. CDR1 and CDR2 from the germline V gene are MNHEY and SVGAGI. The chain's CDR3 is CASSYSTTSGMKNEQSF. CDR3 nucleotides: TGTGCCAGCAGTTACTCGACGACTAGCGGGATGAAGAATGAGCAGTCCTTC.

This clonotype was counted only a few times. The chain combines TRBV4-1 with TRBJ2-3; D gene ambiguous. Between the trimmed V and J ends, which lost 0 bases and 4 bases, there was a span of 8 bases. CDR3 length: 14 amino acids. The V gene's germline CDR1 is MGHRA and CDR2 YSYEKL. CDR3 nucleotide sequence: TGCGCCAGCAGCCAAGATAGTAAGTCAGATACGCAGTATTTT. Translation: CASSQDSKSDTQYF.

This clonotype was counted ten times or more. The chain recombines TRBV11-2 with TRBJ2-5; the D gene is possibly TRBD2 (6 bases). CDR1 is SGHAT, CDR2 FQNNGV, per germline. The CDR3 has 15 residues. Deletions cut 5 bases from V and 3 bases from J, with 16 bases between. CDR3 loop: CASSSLAEQKETQYF. The CDR3 DNA is TGTGCCAGCAGCAGCTTAGCGGAACAAAAAGAGACCCAGTACTTC. Together with reference TRBV11-2 and TRBJ2-5, the CDR3 gives the full variable domain: EAGVAQSPRYKIIEKRQSVAFWCNPISGHATLYWYQQILGQGPKLLIQFQNNGVVDDSQLPKDRFSAERLKGVDSTLKIQPAKLEDSAVYLCASSSLAEQKETQYFGPGTRLLVL.

This clonotype came up many times. The chain employs TRBV5-7 and TRBJ1-4; no firm D call. TRBV5-7 is sorted into the ORF group, with uncertain function. The CDR3 covers 15 residues. Trimming cost V 4 bases and J 4 bases, with 14 bases left between them. CDR3 amino acids: CASSLRRKVNEKLFF. The CDR3 bases are TGTGCCAGCAGCCTCCGGCGGAAAGTTAATGAAAAACTGTTTTTT.

The CDR3 DNA reads TGTGCCAGCACCAGGGGGGGCGACGAGCAGTACTTC. Its translation: CASTRGGDEQYF. This rearrangement joins TRBV7-2 to TRBJ2-7; D is possibly TRBD1 or TRBD2 (7 bases each). CDR1 SGHTA and CDR2 FQGNSA come from the germline V gene. V lost 7 bases, J lost 5 bases, and 12 bases lay in between. The CDR3 is 12 residues long.

This clonotype turned up a few times. The rearrangement uses TRBV29-1 and TRBJ2-5; 7 nucleotides agree with TRBD1. This CDR3 has 13 residues. Germline V gene sequence: CDR1 SQVTM, CDR2 ANQGSEA. Unmatched junction bases numbered 4, after V lost 4 bases and J lost 2 bases. This chain's CDR3 is CSVGDSTQETQYF. The CDR3, as DNA: TGCAGCGTTGGGGACAGCACTCAAGAGACCCAGTACTTC.